This T cell receptor (beta chain) was retrieved from a study of T cells after somatic rescue of genetic block. The CDR3 runs 16 residues. Losses at the gene ends were 4 bases for V and 5 bases for J; bases not matched to a gene: 7. Data came from immunoSEQ multiplex PCR; TCRdb stores just in-frame clones and leaves some out. The profile shows some 90,000 clones, approximately 90% of them singletons. V gene TRBV5-3 combines with J gene TRBJ2-5, with 14 bases fitting TRBD2. TRBV5-3 carries the ORF label, with uncertain function. Sequencing input: peripheral blood mononuclear cells (PBMCs). The receptor's source is a woman aged 18-30 years. The CDR3 is CARSKGLAGAVETQYF. The CDR3 DNA reads TGTGCCAGAAGCAAGGGACTAGCGGGAGCAGTGGAGACCCAGTACTTC.